Listed below are T cell receptor beta chains from one sample, sequenced in a study of regulatory T cells in long-lasting Graves disease. TCRdb analysed the multiplex PCR reads with MiXCR anew, one entry per CDR3 protein. The sample records 300,000 to 500,000 distinct CDR3 sequences, under 25% being singletons. Sample: peripheral blood mononuclear cells (PBMCs), taken when the disease was refractory, from a patient treated with antithyroid drugs. The origin of the receptors is a female donor with Graves disease. Each CDR3 is given with its conserved first and last residue. The D gene is left open where the match is weak. Rows give clone size only sometimes, using once, few, many, or a class for an expanded clone.

v_gene,d_gene,abundance,j_gene,CDR3nt,CDR3aa
TRBV7-6,TRBD2,NA,TRBJ2-5,TGTGCCAGCAGCCGAGTAGCGGGCGGGAGGGGCCGGGAGACCCAGTACTTC,CASSRVAGGRGRETQYF
TRBV6-2/TRBV6-3,TRBD1,many,TRBJ2-7,TGTGCCAGCAGTTACGGACAGGGGAAATACGAGCAGTACTTC,CASSYGQGKYEQYF
TRBV11-1,TRBD2,few,TRBJ2-7,TGTGCCAGCAGCCATCCGGGACTAGTTCACGAGCAGTACTTC,CASSHPGLVHEQYF
TRBV11-2,NA,NA,TRBJ2-3,TGTGCCAGCAGCTCCCGCACAGATACGCAGTATTTT,CASSSRTDTQYF
TRBV6-1,NA,NA,TRBJ2-2,TGTGCCATCGGACGTGGGAACACCGGGGAGCTGTTTTTT,CAIGRGNTGELFF
TRBV28,NA,NA,TRBJ2-7,TGTGCCAGCAGTTCCCCGGGGACAACAACCTACGAGCAGTACTTC,CASSSPGTTTYEQYF
TRBV2,TRBD2,NA,TRBJ2-1,TGTGCCAGCAGTGTCGGGACTAGCGGGTACAATGAGCAGTTCTTC,CASSVGTSGYNEQFF
TRBV6-9,NA,few,TRBJ2-7,TGTGCCAGCAGTTACTCCGAACTGGGGACCTACGAGCAGTACTTC,CASSYSELGTYEQYF
TRBV6-4,NA,few,TRBJ1-5,TGTGCCAGCAGTGACTCGAGGCAGGGGCACCAGCCCCAGCATTTT,CASSDSRQGHQPQHF
TRBV7-9,NA,many,TRBJ2-5,TGTGCCAGCAGCTTAGACGCCAGTGAGGGGGAGACCCAGTACTTC,CASSLDASEGETQYF
TRBV30,NA,many,TRBJ2-7,TGTGCCTGGAGTGGGGGGGCGGAGCAGTACTTC,CAWSGGAEQYF
TRBV7-2,NA,NA,TRBJ2-1,TGTGCCAGCAGCTTAGCCCTAACTCCAGCGGACTCCTACAATGAGCAGTTCTTC,CASSLALTPADSYNEQFF
TRBV27,NA,many,TRBJ2-7,TGTGCCAGCAGTCTCACTCGGGGGCCCGAGCAGTACTTC,CASSLTRGPEQYF
TRBV9,NA,NA,TRBJ2-7,TGTGCCAGCAGCGTAGGAGGGGCTGGAGAGCAGTACTTC,CASSVGGAGEQYF
TRBV14,NA,NA,TRBJ2-5,TGTGCCAGCAGCCAAGATATCATCGGGACACAGAGCCGGGAGACCCAGTACTTC,CASSQDIIGTQSRETQYF
TRBV30,NA,few,TRBJ1-1,TGTGCCTGGAGTGTAAAACTTACGAACACTGAAGCTTTCTTT,CAWSVKLTNTEAFF
TRBV28,NA,NA,TRBJ2-4,TGTGCCAGCTCCTGGATGGGCAGATGGGTGTCTATTCAGTACTTC,CASSWMGRWVSIQYF
TRBV7-9,NA,NA,TRBJ2-1,TGTGCCAGCAGCGTATCGAGGAATGAGCAGTTCTTC,CASSVSRNEQFF
TRBV6-2/TRBV6-3,NA,few,TRBJ1-4,TGTGCCAGCAGTTACATGGGGGGAGGCGGTGAAAAACTGTTTTTT,CASSYMGGGGEKLFF
TRBV19,TRBD1,NA,TRBJ2-4,TGTGCCAGTAGTATTTCCGGGACAGGGGACATTCAGTACTTC,CASSISGTGDIQYF
TRBV2,NA,NA,TRBJ2-6,TGTGCCAGCAGGGAACAAACTGGGGCCAACGTCCTGACTTTC,CASREQTGANVLTF
TRBV12-3/TRBV12-4,TRBD1,many,TRBJ1-1,TGTGCCAGCAGCCCCACAGGGGTAAGCACTGAAGCTTTCTTT,CASSPTGVSTEAFF
TRBV29-1,NA,few,TRBJ1-2,TGCAGCGTTGTTTCAGGGAAGCCCTTTTTAGGGGACGGCTACACCTTC,CSVVSGKPFLGDGYTF
TRBV7-3,NA,many,TRBJ1-1,TGTGCCAGCAGCTTACAAGGGCAGGGAACTGAAGCTTTCTTT,CASSLQGQGTEAFF
TRBV6-1,TRBD1,many,TRBJ2-7,TGTGCCAGCAAAAGGACAGGGAGTTCCTACGAGCAGTACTTC,CASKRTGSSYEQYF
TRBV7-2,NA,NA,TRBJ1-1,TGTGCCAGCAGCTCACCCCAGGGGCGCCCGGGGACTGAAGCTTTCTTT,CASSSPQGRPGTEAFF
TRBV19,TRBD1,NA,TRBJ1-1,TGTGCCAGTATCCAAAAGACAGGGAAGAACACTGAAGCTTTCTTT,CASIQKTGKNTEAFF
TRBV29-1,TRBD1,NA,TRBJ1-1,TGCAGCGTTATTAGGGGGCTGCATAACACTGAAGCTTTCTTT,CSVIRGLHNTEAFF